The 14 T cell receptor beta chains given below trace back to one sample, sequenced in a study of cytomegalovirus exposure and HLA in healthy donors. This table comes from immunoSEQ multiplex PCR, and its TCRdb copy is limited to in-frame clones, with some not included. Of roughly 280,000 clones listed, just over 85% were seen once; the top ten hold about 1%. Sequencing was carried out using PBMCs. These receptors were obtained from a woman aged 18-29 years in good health and CMV-seronegative.

The chain couples TRBV11-2 to TRBJ1-1; D remains ambiguous. Trimming removed 2 bases from V and 0 bases from J, with 7 bases in between. The CDR3 covers 14 residues. Germline values: CDR1 SGHAT, CDR2 FQNNGV. The CDR3 is CASSLQDVNTEAFF. CDR3 coding DNA: TGTGCCAGCAGCTTACAGGATGTGAACACTGAAGCTTTCTTT.

The sample holds one count of this clone. This chain joins TRBV5-1 and TRBJ2-3; 10 bases agree with TRBD1. Germline CDR1 is SGHRS and CDR2 is YFSETQ. The length of the CDR3 is 15 residues. The V gene end was trimmed by 2 bases and the J gene end by 3 bases; junction bases not matched to a gene: 3. The CDR3 spells CASSLRTGGTDTQYF. Here the CDR3 DNA reads TGCGCCAGCAGCTTACGGACAGGGGGTACAGATACGCAGTATTTT.

The chain employs TRBV11-2 and TRBJ2-7; a possible D gene is TRBD1 (6 bases). Germline V gives CDR1 SGHAT, CDR2 FQNNGV. The V gene lost 4 bases and the J gene lost 5 bases, with 24 bases spanning the gap. This CDR3 is 17 amino acids long. The CDR3 loop is CASSSLRTASRWNEQYF. CDR3 bases: TGTGCCAGCAGCTCCTTGCGGACAGCGTCTAGGTGGAACGAGCAGTACTTC. Together with reference TRBV11-2 and TRBJ2-7, the CDR3 gives the full variable domain: EAGVAQSPRYKIIEKRQSVAFWCNPISGHATLYWYQQILGQGPKLLIQFQNNGVVDDSQLPKDRFSAERLKGVDSTLKIQPAKLEDSAVYLCASSSLRTASRWNEQYFGPGTRLTVT.

The chain uses TRBV29-1 and TRBJ2-7, with D possibly being TRBD1 (6 bases). CDR1 SQVTM and CDR2 ANQGSEA come from the germline V gene. The V and J ends lost 6 bases and 2 bases respectively, with 11 bases between them. The CDR3 has 12 residues. CDR3 loop: CSVTGSTYEQYF. CDR3 sequence (DNA): TGCAGCGTCACAGGGTCCACCTACGAGCAGTACTTC.

V is TRBV5-4 and J is TRBJ1-2; tentative D call: TRBD1 (6 bases). The germline V gene has CDR1 SGHNT and CDR2 YYREEE (reference sequence). Deletions cut 4 bases from V and 5 bases from J, with 12 bases between. The CDR3 consists of 13 residues. CDR3 sequence (DNA): TGTGCCAGCAGCCAGAGAGGGGGATATGGCTACACCTTC. Translation gives CASSQRGGYGYTF.

This clone was observed a single time. The chain carries TRBV9 and TRBJ2-1, with 7 bases lining up with TRBD2. J gave up 8 bases and V 2 bases, and 10 bases lay outside the gene matches. CDR1 and CDR2 (germline): SGDLS, YYNGEE. The CDR3 has 15 amino acids. CDR3 amino acids: CASSVKREPRDEQFF. CDR3 DNA sequence: TGTGCCAGCAGCGTCAAGCGGGAACCGCGAGATGAGCAGTTCTTC. The complete variable domain, with remaining parts taken from reference TRBV9 and TRBJ2-1, reads DSGVTQTPKHLITATGQRVTLRCSPRSGDLSVYWYQQSLDQGLQFLIQYYNGEERAKGNILERFSAQQFPDLHSELNLSSLELGDSALYFCASSVKREPRDEQFFGPGTRLTVL.

The J gene is TRBJ2-1, the V gene TRBV20-1; D remains ambiguous. Trimming removed 7 bases at V and 8 bases at J, with 12 bases between. The CDR3 sequence is 11 residues long. Germline CDR1 is DFQATT and CDR2 is SNEGSKA (reference sequence). CDR3 sequence (DNA): TGCAGTGTCGTAGCCGAGTATGAGCAGTTCTTC. It is translated as CSVVAEYEQFF.

The chain is built from TRBV30 and TRBJ1-2; 9 bases line up with TRBD1. The CDR3 is 18 residues long. V dropped 3 bases and J dropped 1; count of bases not matched to a gene: 15. Germline-derived CDR1 and CDR2 are GTSNPN and SVGIG (reference sequence). This CDR3 reads CAWRKYRGPLLLNYGYTF. DNA of the CDR3: TGTGCCTGGAGAAAATACAGGGGGCCTCTACTACTTAACTATGGCTACACCTTC.

The rearrangement links TRBV29-1 to TRBJ1-1; D ambiguous. There are 13 residues in the CDR3. The germline V gene has CDR1 SQVTM and CDR2 ANQGSEA. Trimming took 3 bases from V and 1 from J, leaving 9 bases between them. The CDR3 DNA reads TGCAGCGTTGAGAGGCTCACGAACACTGAAGCTTTCTTT. Its protein is CSVERLTNTEAFF. The complete variable domain, with remaining parts taken from reference TRBV29-1 and TRBJ1-1, reads SAVISQKPSRDICQRGTSLTIQCQVDSQVTMMFWYRQQPGQSLTLIATANQGSEATYESGFVIDKFPISRPNLTFSTLTVSNMSPEDSSIYLCSVERLTNTEAFFGQGTRLTVV.

The chain employs TRBV6-6 and TRBJ2-5, with 12 bases lining up with TRBD2. Germline CDR1 reads MNHNY; CDR2 reads SVGAGI (reference sequence). This CDR3 comprises 13 residues. V gave up 7 bases and J gave up 5 bases; unmatched junction bases: 2. This CDR3 is CASTTSGSETQYF. The CDR3 nucleotides read TGTGCCAGCACGACTAGCGGGAGTGAGACCCAGTACTTC.

About this clone: This specimen includes other DNA sequences encoding the same CDR3. The chain recombines TRBV5-1 with TRBJ2-7; D may be TRBD2 (5 bases). Deletions cut 0 bases from V and 4 bases from J, with 5 bases between. This CDR3 comprises 12 residues. Looked up from germline, CDR1 is SGHRS and CDR2 is YFSETQ. DNA for the CDR3: TGCGCCAGCAGCTTGGGCGGGTACGAGCAGTACTTC. As protein: CASSLGGYEQYF.

This chain links TRBV11-3 with TRBJ2-1; maybe TRBD1 (6 bases). Between the trimmed V and J ends, which lost 3 bases and 4 bases, there was a span of 7 bases. Per germline, CDR1 SGHNT and CDR2 YENEEA. CDR3 size: 13 residues. CDR3 amino acids: CASSFDRYNEQFF. The CDR3 DNA reads as TGTGCCAGCAGCTTCGACAGGTACAATGAGCAGTTCTTC.

This chain links TRBV11-2 with TRBJ2-7, with no clear D. With 4 bases removed from V and 3 bases from J, the gap between germline ends came to 4 bases. CDR3 length equals 11 residues. CDR1 is SGHAT, CDR2 FQNNGV, per germline. The CDR3 DNA reads as TGTGCCAGCAGCTCTTACTACGAGCAGTACTTC. Its protein product is CASSSYYEQYF.

The table lists this clone with a few counts. The genes are TRBV2 and TRBJ2-7; 8 bases map to TRBD2. Germline assignment: CDR1 SNHLY and CDR2 FYNNEI. The CDR3 is 14 amino acids. The junction had 11 bases not matched to a gene; V was cut back by 11 bases and J by 2 bases. CDR3 nucleotide sequence: TGTGCCCCAACCTCACTAGCGGAAACCTACGAGCAGTACTTC. Residues: CAPTSLAETYEQYF.